The 2 T cell receptor beta chains below come from one sample, sequenced in a study of blood T cell repertoires in COVID-19. TCRdb's table, derived via immunoSEQ multiplex PCR, lists solely in-frame clones and lacks some. Of over 100,000 clones in the sample, around 81% are singletons; the top ten hold 8% to 9.5%. Specimen: peripheral blood. These receptor sequences come from a woman aged 55-69 years with active or convalescent COVID-19.

This chain connects TRBV2 to TRBJ1-5, with 11 bases fitting TRBD1. After removal of 4 bases from V and 4 bases from J, the junction contained 9 bases not matched to a gene. Looked up from germline, CDR1 is SNHLY and CDR2 is FYNNEI. The CDR3 is 17 amino acids. DNA for the CDR3: TGTGCCAGCAGTGGGACAGGGGGCCGCAAATCAAATCAGCCCCAGCATTTT. Encoded protein: CASSGTGGRKSNQPQHF.

V is TRBV9 and J is TRBJ2-1; D might be TRBD2 (6 bases). The V gene's germline CDR1 is SGDLS and CDR2 YYNGEE. Trimming took off 0 bases at V and 6 bases at J, with 22 bases between the two ends. This CDR3 is built from 18 residues. This chain's CDR3 is CASSVAPRDSPGGNEQFF. The CDR3 region has the DNA TGTGCCAGCAGCGTAGCCCCGAGGGACTCTCCTGGGGGCAATGAGCAGTTCTTC.